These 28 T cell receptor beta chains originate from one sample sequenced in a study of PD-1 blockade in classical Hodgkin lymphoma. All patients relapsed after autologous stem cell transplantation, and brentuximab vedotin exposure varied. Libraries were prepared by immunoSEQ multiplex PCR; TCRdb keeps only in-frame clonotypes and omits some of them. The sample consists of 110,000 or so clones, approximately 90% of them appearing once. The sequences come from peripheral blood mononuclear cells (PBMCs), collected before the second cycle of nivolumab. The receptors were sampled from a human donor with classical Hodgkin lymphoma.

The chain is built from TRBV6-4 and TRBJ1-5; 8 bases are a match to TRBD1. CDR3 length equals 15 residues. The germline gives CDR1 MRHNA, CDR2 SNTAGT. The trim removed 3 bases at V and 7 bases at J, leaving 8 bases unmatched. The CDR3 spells CASSESWTGRQPQHF. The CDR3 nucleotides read TGTGCCAGCAGTGAATCTTGGACAGGGCGACAGCCCCAGCATTTT.

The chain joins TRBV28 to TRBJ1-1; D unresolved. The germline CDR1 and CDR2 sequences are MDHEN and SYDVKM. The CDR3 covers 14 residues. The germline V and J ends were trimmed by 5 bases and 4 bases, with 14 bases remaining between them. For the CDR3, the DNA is TGTGCCAGCAGTGCGCTCGCGGGAGGCACTGAAGCTTTCTTT. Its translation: CASSALAGGTEAFF.

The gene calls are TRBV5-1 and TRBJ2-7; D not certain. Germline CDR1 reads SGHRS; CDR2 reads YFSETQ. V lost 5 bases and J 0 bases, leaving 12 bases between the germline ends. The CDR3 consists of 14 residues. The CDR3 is CASSGILASYEQYF. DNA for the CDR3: TGCGCCAGCAGTGGGATCCTGGCCTCCTACGAGCAGTACTTC.

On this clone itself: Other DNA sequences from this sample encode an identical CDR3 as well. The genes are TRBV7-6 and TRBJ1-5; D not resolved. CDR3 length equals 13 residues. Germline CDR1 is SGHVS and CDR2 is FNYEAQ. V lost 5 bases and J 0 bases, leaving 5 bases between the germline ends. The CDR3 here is CASSPDSNQPQHF. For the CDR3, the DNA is TGTGCCAGCAGCCCTGATAGCAATCAGCCCCAGCATTTT.

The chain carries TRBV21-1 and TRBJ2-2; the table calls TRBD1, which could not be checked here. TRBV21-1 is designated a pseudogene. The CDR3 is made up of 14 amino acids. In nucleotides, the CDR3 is TGTGCCAGCACTCAAGTGACAGGGAATAGGGAGCTGTTTTTT. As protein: CASTQVTGNRELFF.

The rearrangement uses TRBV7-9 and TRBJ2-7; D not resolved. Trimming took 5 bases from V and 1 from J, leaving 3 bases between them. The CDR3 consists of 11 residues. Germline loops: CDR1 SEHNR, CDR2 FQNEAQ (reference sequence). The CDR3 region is CASSLSYEQYF. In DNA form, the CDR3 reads TGTGCCAGCAGCCTGTCCTACGAGCAGTACTTC.

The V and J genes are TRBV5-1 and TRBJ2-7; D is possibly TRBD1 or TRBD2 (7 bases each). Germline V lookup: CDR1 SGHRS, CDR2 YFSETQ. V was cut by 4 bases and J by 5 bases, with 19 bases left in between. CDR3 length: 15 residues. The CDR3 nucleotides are TGCGCCAGCAGCCCGGGACAGCCGGGAGGCCACGAGCAGTACTTC. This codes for CASSPGQPGGHEQYF.

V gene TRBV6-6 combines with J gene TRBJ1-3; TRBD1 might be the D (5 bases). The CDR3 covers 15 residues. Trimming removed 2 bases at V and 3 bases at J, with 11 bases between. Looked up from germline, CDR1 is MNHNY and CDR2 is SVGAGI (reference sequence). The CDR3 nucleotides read TGTGCCAGCAGTTACGACAGCATAGGTGGAAACACCATATATTTT. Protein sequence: CASSYDSIGGNTIYF.

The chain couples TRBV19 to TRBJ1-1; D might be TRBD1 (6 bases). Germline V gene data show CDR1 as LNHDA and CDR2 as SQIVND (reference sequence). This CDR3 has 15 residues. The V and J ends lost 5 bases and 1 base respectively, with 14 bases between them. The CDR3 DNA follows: TGTGCCAGTAGTCAATACGGGACATCGAACACTGAAGCTTTCTTT. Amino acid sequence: CASSQYGTSNTEAFF.

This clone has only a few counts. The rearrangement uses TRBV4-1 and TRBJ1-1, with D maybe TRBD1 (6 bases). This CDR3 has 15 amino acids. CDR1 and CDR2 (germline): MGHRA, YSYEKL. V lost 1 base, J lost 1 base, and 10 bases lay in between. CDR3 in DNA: TGCGCCAGCAGCCAAGCTCAGGGGTCGAACACTGAAGCTTTCTTT. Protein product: CASSQAQGSNTEAFF.

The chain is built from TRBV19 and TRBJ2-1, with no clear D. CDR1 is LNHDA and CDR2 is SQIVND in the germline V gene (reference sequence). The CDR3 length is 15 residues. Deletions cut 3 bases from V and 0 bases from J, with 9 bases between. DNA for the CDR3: TGTGCCAGTAGTATTCCCCAGAGCTCCTACAATGAGCAGTTCTTC. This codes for CASSIPQSSYNEQFF. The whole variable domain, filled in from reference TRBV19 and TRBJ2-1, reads DGGITQSPKYLFRKEGQNVTLSCEQNLNHDAMYWYRQDPGQGLRLIYYSQIVNDFQKGDIAEGYSVSREKKESFPLTVTSAQKNPTAFYLCASSIPQSSYNEQFFGPGTRLTVL.

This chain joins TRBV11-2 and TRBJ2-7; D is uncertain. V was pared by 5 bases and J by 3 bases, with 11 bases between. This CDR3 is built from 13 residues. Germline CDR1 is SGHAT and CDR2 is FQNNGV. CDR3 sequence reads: CASSGRFLYEQYF. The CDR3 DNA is TGTGCCAGCAGCGGTCGGTTTCTCTACGAGCAGTACTTC.

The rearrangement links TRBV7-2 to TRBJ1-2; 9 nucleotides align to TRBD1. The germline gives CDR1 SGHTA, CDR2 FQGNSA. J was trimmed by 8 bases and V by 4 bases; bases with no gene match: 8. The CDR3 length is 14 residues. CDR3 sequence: CASSSPGQGVGYTF. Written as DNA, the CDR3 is TGTGCCAGCAGCTCCCCGGGACAGGGTGTGGGCTACACCTTC.

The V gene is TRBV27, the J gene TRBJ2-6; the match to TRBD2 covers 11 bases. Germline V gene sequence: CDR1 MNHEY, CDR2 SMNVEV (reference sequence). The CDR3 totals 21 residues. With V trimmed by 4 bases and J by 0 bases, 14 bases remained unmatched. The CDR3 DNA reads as TGTGCCAGCAGTTCCTCGCGTGCACTAGCGGGAGCTATCTCTGGGGCCAACGTCCTGACTTTC. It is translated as CASSSSRALAGAISGANVLTF. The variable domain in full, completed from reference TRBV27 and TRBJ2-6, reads EAQVTQNPRYLITVTGKKLTVTCSQNMNHEYMSWYRQDPGLGLRQIYYSMNVEVTDKGDVPEGYKVSRKEKRNFPLILESPSPNQTSLYFCASSSSRALAGAISGANVLTFGAGSRLTVL.

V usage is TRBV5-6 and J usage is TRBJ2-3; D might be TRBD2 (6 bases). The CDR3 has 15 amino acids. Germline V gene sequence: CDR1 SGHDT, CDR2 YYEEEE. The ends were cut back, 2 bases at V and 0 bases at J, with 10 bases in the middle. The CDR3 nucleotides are TGTGCCAGCAGCTTTCGCGGGGCGAGCACAGATACGCAGTATTTT. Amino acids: CASSFRGASTDTQYF.

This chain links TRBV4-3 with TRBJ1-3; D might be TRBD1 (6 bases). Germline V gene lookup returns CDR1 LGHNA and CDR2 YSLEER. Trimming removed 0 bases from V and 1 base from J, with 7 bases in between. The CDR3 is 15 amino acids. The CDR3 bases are TGCGCCAGCAGCCAAGAAGGGGGGTCTGGAAACACCATATATTTT. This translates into CASSQEGGSGNTIYF.

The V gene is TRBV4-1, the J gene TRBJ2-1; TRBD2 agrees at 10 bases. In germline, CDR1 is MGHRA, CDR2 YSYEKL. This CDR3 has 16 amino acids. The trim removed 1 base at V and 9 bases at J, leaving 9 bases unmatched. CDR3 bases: TGCGCCAGCAGCCAAGGTTCTCTAGCGGGAGAGGTTGAGCAGTTCTTC. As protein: CASSQGSLAGEVEQFF.

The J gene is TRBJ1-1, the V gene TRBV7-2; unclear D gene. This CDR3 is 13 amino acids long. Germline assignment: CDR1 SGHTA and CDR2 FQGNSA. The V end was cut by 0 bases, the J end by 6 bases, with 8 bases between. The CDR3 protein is CASSLAGIPEAFF. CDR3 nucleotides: TGTGCCAGCAGCTTAGCCGGGATCCCTGAAGCTTTCTTT.

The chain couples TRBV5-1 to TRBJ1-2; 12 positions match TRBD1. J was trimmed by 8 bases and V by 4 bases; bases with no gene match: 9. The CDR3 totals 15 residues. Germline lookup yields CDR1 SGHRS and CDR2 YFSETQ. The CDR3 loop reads CASSVAGTGGEGYTF. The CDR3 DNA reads TGCGCCAGCAGCGTCGCCGGGACAGGGGGCGAGGGCTACACCTTC.

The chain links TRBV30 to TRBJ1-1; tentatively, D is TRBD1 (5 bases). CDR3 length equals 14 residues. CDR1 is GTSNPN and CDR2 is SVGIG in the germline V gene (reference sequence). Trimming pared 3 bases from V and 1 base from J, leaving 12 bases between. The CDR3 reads CAWRGPLENTEAFF. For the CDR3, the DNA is TGTGCCTGGAGGGGGCCGTTGGAGAACACTGAAGCTTTCTTT.

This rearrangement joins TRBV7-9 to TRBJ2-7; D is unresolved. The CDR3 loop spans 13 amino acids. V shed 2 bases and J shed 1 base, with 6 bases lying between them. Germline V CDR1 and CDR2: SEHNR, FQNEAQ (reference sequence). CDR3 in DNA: TGTGCCAGCAGCTTAAGGGCGTCCTACGAGCAGTACTTC. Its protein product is CASSLRASYEQYF.

The CDR3 reads CASSLPGPNTEAFF. CDR3 DNA: TGTGCCAGCAGTTTACCGGGCCCAAACACTGAAGCTTTCTTT. This chain uses TRBV6-5 with TRBJ1-1; no definite D call. Looked up from germline, CDR1 is MNHEY and CDR2 is SVGAGI. V lost 4 bases to trimming and J lost 2 bases, with 11 bases between them. The CDR3 extends over 14 amino acids.

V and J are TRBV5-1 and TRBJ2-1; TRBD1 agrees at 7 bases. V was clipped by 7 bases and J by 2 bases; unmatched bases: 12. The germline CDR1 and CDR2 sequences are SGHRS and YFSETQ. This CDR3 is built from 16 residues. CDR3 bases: TGCGCCAGCCGCGAAACCGGGACAGTCCCCTACAATGAGCAGTTCTTC. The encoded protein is CASRETGTVPYNEQFF. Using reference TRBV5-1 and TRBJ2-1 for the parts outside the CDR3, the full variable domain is KAGVTQTPRYLIKTRGQQVTLSCSPISGHRSVSWYQQTPGQGLQFLFEYFSETQRNKGNFPGRFSGRQFSNSRSEMNVSTLELGDSALYLCASRETGTVPYNEQFFGPGTRLTVL.

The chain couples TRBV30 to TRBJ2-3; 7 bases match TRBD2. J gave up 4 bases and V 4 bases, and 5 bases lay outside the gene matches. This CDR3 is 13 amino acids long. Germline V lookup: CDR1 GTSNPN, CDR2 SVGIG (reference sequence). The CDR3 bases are TGTGCCTGGACCCGTGCGGGAGCAGATACGCAGTATTTT. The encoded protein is CAWTRAGADTQYF. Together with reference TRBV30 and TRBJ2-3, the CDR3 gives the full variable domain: SQTIHQWPATLVQPVGSPLSLECTVEGTSNPNLYWYRQAAGRGLQLLFYSVGIGQISSEVPQNLSASRPQDRQFILSSKKLLLSDSGFYLCAWTRAGADTQYFGPGTRLTVL.

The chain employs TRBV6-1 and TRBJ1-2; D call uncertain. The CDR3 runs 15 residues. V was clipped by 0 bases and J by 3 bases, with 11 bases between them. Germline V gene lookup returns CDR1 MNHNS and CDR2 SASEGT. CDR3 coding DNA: TGTGCCAGCAGTGAAGCGCCAGGTCCAGACTATGGCTACACCTTC. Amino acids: CASSEAPGPDYGYTF.

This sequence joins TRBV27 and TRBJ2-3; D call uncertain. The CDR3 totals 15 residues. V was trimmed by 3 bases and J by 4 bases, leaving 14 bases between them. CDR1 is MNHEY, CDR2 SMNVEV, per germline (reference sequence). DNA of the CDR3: TGTGCCAGCAGTTTTCGACTCAGGAGTTCAGATACGCAGTATTTT. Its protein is CASSFRLRSSDTQYF.

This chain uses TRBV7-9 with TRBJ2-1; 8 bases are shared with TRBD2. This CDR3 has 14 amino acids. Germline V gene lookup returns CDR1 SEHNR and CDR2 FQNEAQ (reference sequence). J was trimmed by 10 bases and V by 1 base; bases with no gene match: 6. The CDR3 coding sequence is TGTGCCAGCAGCTTAGGGGCTAGCGGGTTCGAGCAGTTCTTC. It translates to CASSLGASGFEQFF.

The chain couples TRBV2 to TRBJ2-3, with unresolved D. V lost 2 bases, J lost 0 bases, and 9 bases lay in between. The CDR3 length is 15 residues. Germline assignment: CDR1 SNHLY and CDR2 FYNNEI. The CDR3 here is CASSEYGFSTDTQYF. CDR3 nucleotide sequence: TGTGCCAGCAGTGAATACGGGTTTAGCACAGATACGCAGTATTTT.